Shown below are 21 T cell receptor beta chains from a single sample sequenced in a study of CXCR3-negative and CXCR3-positive naive CD8 T cells. Overall study results and limits: CXCR3-positive naive cells had TRB CDR3s that were more hydrophobic than CXCR3-negative naive cells had.

These receptors have no identified antigens. UMI-labeled TRB cDNA libraries were prepared by 5' RACE. TCRdb re-called the 5' RACE reads and shows each CDR3 protein once, DNA omitted. The sample totals more than 70,000 distinct CDR3 sequences. The sequenced sample was naive CXCR3+ CD8+ T cells from blood. The subset here: CD45RO-CCR7+CD27+CD95- naive CD8+ T cells expressing CXCR3 (TNR3+). The receptors derive from a human donor in good health. Some clones in this sample may be carry-over from other donors' samples.

The rearrangement uses TRBV20-1 and TRBJ1-5. Germline-derived CDR1 and CDR2 are DFQATT and SNEGSKA (reference sequence). The CDR3 length is 15 residues. The CDR3 loop is CSARGTAYSNQPQHF.

The rearrangement uses TRBV28 and TRBJ2-1; the TCRdb call, TRBD2, lacks DNA for checking. Germline assignment: CDR1 MDHEN and CDR2 SYDVKM. This CDR3 contains 17 residues. This CDR3 reads CASSFLAGGSSYNEQFF.

This chain's CDR3 is CASSYSYPQETQYF. V usage is TRBV6-5 and J usage is TRBJ2-5. Per germline, CDR1 MNHEY and CDR2 SVGAGI. This CDR3 comprises 14 residues.

The gene calls are TRBV7-9 and TRBJ2-1; without DNA, the TCRdb call of TRBD2 cannot be checked. The CDR3 consists of 18 residues. Germline V gives CDR1 SEHNR, CDR2 FQNEAQ (reference sequence). This CDR3 is CASSSSRDFSNSYNEQFF.

The rearrangement uses TRBV6-5 and TRBJ2-2. This CDR3 has 15 amino acids. Germline CDR1 reads MNHEY; CDR2 reads SVGAGI. CDR3 region: CATQKVGYGTGELFF.

V gene TRBV21-1 combines with J gene TRBJ1-2. TRBV21-1 is designated a pseudogene. The CDR3 spans 15 residues. The CDR3: CASSKVPRRGYGYTF.

CDR3 region: CSARDVGRNSPLHF. The V gene is TRBV20-1, the J gene TRBJ1-6. The germline gives CDR1 DFQATT, CDR2 SNEGSKA (reference sequence). The CDR3 covers 14 residues.

The chain joins TRBV4-1 to TRBJ2-7; as DNA is missing, the TRBD1 call by TCRdb cannot be tested. The CDR3 consists of 16 residues. Germline V gives CDR1 MGHRA, CDR2 YSYEKL. The CDR3 is CASSQEPGRASYEQYF.

The chain joins TRBV7-8 to TRBJ2-7; the D call of TRBD1 rests on TCRdb alone, since no DNA is present to check it. The CDR3 sequence is 13 residues long. CDR1 SGHVS and CDR2 FQNEAQ come from the germline V gene. The CDR3 spells CASSVSGGYEQYF.

V usage is TRBV5-1 and J usage is TRBJ2-7; TCRdb gives TRBD2 as the D gene, but with no DNA this cannot be confirmed. Germline loops: CDR1 SGHRS, CDR2 YFSETQ. The CDR3 totals 14 residues. The CDR3 region is CARSLRLVEDEQYF.

The chain uses TRBV5-5 and TRBJ2-7; TCRdb reports TRBD1, a call that lacks DNA to check it against. The CDR3 has 15 amino acids. Per the germline V gene, CDR1 is SGHKS and CDR2 is YYEKEE (reference sequence). This CDR3 is CASSVLRQATYEQYF.

The rearrangement joins TRBV28 to TRBJ2-7; TCRdb lists TRBD1, though no DNA is available to test this call. This CDR3 has 14 residues. CDR1 and CDR2 (germline): MDHEN, SYDVKM. CDR3 sequence: CASTSGQGPYEQYF. The whole variable domain, remainder taken from reference TRBV28 and TRBJ2-7, is DVKVTQSSRYLVKRTGEKVFLECVQDMDHENMFWYRQDPGLGLRLIYFSYDVKMKEKGDIPEGYSVSREKKERFSLILESASTNQTSMYLCASTSGQGPYEQYFGPGTRLTVT.

The rearrangement uses TRBV2 and TRBJ1-6. The germline V gene has CDR1 SNHLY and CDR2 FYNNEI. CDR3 length: 12 amino acids. The CDR3 reads CASSEVGSPLHF.

The chain carries TRBV20-1 and TRBJ1-5; TCRdb proposes TRBD1, but this gene call is untestable without DNA. The CDR3 loop spans 14 amino acids. Germline V gives CDR1 DFQATT, CDR2 SNEGSKA (reference sequence). The CDR3 here is CSARGSRENQPQHF.

The genes are TRBV7-9 and TRBJ2-1; with no DNA, the TCRdb D assignment of TRBD1 cannot be verified. In germline, CDR1 is SEHNR, CDR2 FQNEAQ (reference sequence). The CDR3 sequence is 16 residues long. The CDR3 here is CASSGFHGTLYNEQFF.

This chain uses TRBV6-1 with TRBJ2-3. The length of the CDR3 is 13 residues. The germline gives CDR1 MNHNS, CDR2 SASEGT. CDR3 residues: CASSGRGSDTQYF.

The rearrangement uses TRBV5-3 and TRBJ2-2; TCRdb indicates TRBD2, and absent DNA this call remains unverified. TRBV5-3 is an ORF; its function is uncertain. This CDR3 is built from 16 residues. The CDR3 loop reads CARSFPSRADTGELFF.

The rearrangement joins TRBV4-3 to TRBJ2-7; checking the TCRdb D call of TRBD1 is not possible without DNA. In germline, CDR1 is LGHNA, CDR2 YSLEER. This CDR3 contains 17 residues. This chain's CDR3 is CASSQAAFLADRGEQYF.

The chain employs TRBV2 and TRBJ2-3; TCRdb's assignment of TRBD2 cannot be checked, as there is no DNA. The germline CDR1 and CDR2 sequences are SNHLY and FYNNEI. This CDR3 spans 14 amino acids. The chain's CDR3 is CASSGSGATDTQYF.

The CDR3 protein is CASSLSPSGSPNIQYF. V gene TRBV5-1 combines with J gene TRBJ2-4; the D call from TCRdb, TRBD2, cannot be confirmed without DNA. Germline-derived CDR1 and CDR2 are SGHRS and YFSETQ. The CDR3 is 16 amino acids.

The chain has TRBV9 and TRBJ2-7; TCRdb's D gene call, TRBD2, goes unchecked for lack of DNA. Germline V CDR1 and CDR2: SGDLS, YYNGEE. This CDR3 spans 16 amino acids. The CDR3 loop reads CASTPHPTAGSYEQYF.